Below are 32 T cell receptor beta chains sequenced from a single sample in a study of beta chain features in type 1 diabetes listed by TCRdb under 2018. The research as a whole found: A moderate but significant shortening of TCRB CDR3 length was observed in type 1 diabetes patients in all four CD4+ subsets.

Libraries were constructed by the immunoSEQ multiplex PCR assay. The High Capacity cDNA Reverse Transcription Kit was used to reverse transcribe all of the isolated RNA, meaning that expressed TCRB transcripts were what got sequenced. TCRdb carries this immuneACCESS record with in-frame sequences only. Its versions omit some clonotypes, under half of them owing to an unresolved V gene in the studies checked, with the rest unexplained. In all, the sample holds 640,000 or so clones, and under 15% of those were seen once. The leading ten clones occupy 0.022% of the sample. The antigens for these receptors are not known. The sequenced sample consisted of naive CD4+ T cells from blood. Sample cell subset or site, as interpreted from the label and publication: true naive CD4+ T cells. The origin of the receptors is a man aged 18 to 35 with type 1 diabetes.

The CDR3, as DNA: TGTGCCTGGAGTGTAGGGGACAGTGAGGAGTACTTC. This translates into CAWSVGDSEEYF. The V gene is TRBV30, the J gene TRBJ2-7, with 7 bases aligning to TRBD1. From germline, CDR1 is GTSNPN and CDR2 SVGIG (reference sequence). The CDR3 consists of 12 residues. V lost 0 bases, J lost 11 bases, and 7 bases stayed unmatched.

This clone was observed a few times. The V and J genes are TRBV12-5 and TRBJ2-3, with unresolved D. With 5 bases removed from V and 3 bases from J, the gap between germline ends came to 0 bases. The germline gives CDR1 LGHNT, CDR2 FRNRAP. This CDR3 spans 10 amino acids. CDR3 amino acids: CASGTDTQYF. The CDR3, as DNA: TGTGCTAGTGGTACAGATACGCAGTATTTT.

This clone has a handful of counts. The chain joins TRBV5-1 to TRBJ2-5, with D possibly matching TRBD2 (5 bases). The CDR3 length is 14 residues. V was shortened by 4 bases and J by 5 bases, with 15 bases between the two germline ends. The germline V gene encodes CDR1 SGHRS and CDR2 YFSETQ. CDR3 DNA: TGCGCCAGCAGCCCTTGGAGACCGGGGGAGACCCAGTACTTC. Protein sequence: CASSPWRPGETQYF.

This clone was seen more than once but under ten times. This chain connects TRBV27 to TRBJ1-1; weak D call: TRBD1 (5 bases). The CDR3 contains 15 residues. Trimming stripped 3 bases from V and 4 bases from J, with 15 bases between. Per germline, CDR1 MNHEY and CDR2 SMNVEV (reference sequence). CDR3 nucleotide sequence: TGTGCCAGCAGTTTTGGAATTGGGGGAGGCACTGAAGCTTTCTTT. Protein: CASSFGIGGGTEAFF.

The chain combines TRBV7-9 with TRBJ1-1, with D unclear. Germline V gene lookup returns CDR1 SEHNR and CDR2 FQNEAQ (reference sequence). V lost 5 bases, J lost 0 bases, and 10 bases lay in between. This CDR3 is built from 14 residues. The CDR3: CASSMDGLNTEAFF. DNA of the CDR3: TGTGCCAGCAGCATGGACGGACTGAACACTGAAGCTTTCTTT.

This clone showed up just a few times. The genes are TRBV5-1 and TRBJ2-3, with TRBD2 matching over 10 bases. The germline V gene encodes CDR1 SGHRS and CDR2 YFSETQ. Losses at the gene ends were 4 bases for V and 6 bases for J; bases not matched to a gene: 8. This CDR3 region has 15 residues. For the CDR3, the DNA is TGCGCCAGCAGCGGAACTAGCGGGGCACTTGATACGCAGTATTTT. This encodes CASSGTSGALDTQYF.

The sample holds a few counts of this clone. The chain has TRBV28 and TRBJ2-7; TRBD1 agrees at 7 bases. Germline lookup yields CDR1 MDHEN and CDR2 SYDVKM. V was clipped by 6 bases and J by 1 base; unmatched bases: 6. This CDR3 has 14 residues. In DNA form, the CDR3 reads TGTGCCAGCAGCTCCGGGACAGTATCCTACGAGCAGTACTTC. Its protein is CASSSGTVSYEQYF.

The J gene is TRBJ2-6, the V gene TRBV29-1, with D maybe TRBD2 (5 bases). Germline-derived CDR1 and CDR2 are SQVTM and ANQGSEA. The CDR3 has 14 amino acids. Trimming took off 4 bases at V and 0 bases at J, with 7 bases between the two ends. The CDR3: CSVGAGSGANVLTF. The DNA for the CDR3 is TGCAGCGTTGGGGCGGGCTCTGGGGCCAACGTCCTGACTTTC.

This clone has more than one count but fewer than ten. The gene calls are TRBV2 and TRBJ1-2; 7 bases are a match to TRBD1. V trimming: 4 bases; J trimming: 1 base; junction bases outside the gene matches: 3. CDR3 length: 14 amino acids. The germline V gene encodes CDR1 SNHLY and CDR2 FYNNEI. The CDR3 coding sequence is TGTGCCAGCAGTGTAGGGACAGATAACTATGGCTACACCTTC. Its protein product is CASSVGTDNYGYTF.

The J gene is TRBJ2-7, the V gene TRBV18; D may correspond to TRBD1 or TRBD2 (6 bases each). The germline V gene encodes CDR1 KGHSH and CDR2 LQKENI. The CDR3 loop spans 15 amino acids. Trimming pared 3 bases from V and 5 bases from J, leaving 17 bases between. The CDR3: CASSPRVGGGDEQYF. The CDR3 coding sequence is TGTGCCAGCTCACCGAGAGTGGGGGGCGGTGACGAGCAGTACTTC.

The genes are TRBV28 and TRBJ1-2, with 7 bases that match TRBD1. The CDR3 has 16 amino acids. V lost 8 bases, J lost 1 base, and 13 bases stayed unmatched. Germline CDR1 reads MDHEN; CDR2 reads SYDVKM. The CDR3 is CASAETGFSHNYGYTF. CDR3 in DNA: TGTGCCAGCGCCGAGACAGGGTTTTCCCATAACTATGGCTACACCTTC.

This clone was recorded a few times. V gene TRBV28 combines with J gene TRBJ2-5; 11 positions match TRBD2. Unmatched junction bases numbered 3, after V lost 6 bases and J lost 0 bases. The CDR3 sequence is 15 residues long. Germline V gene sequence: CDR1 MDHEN, CDR2 SYDVKM. The CDR3 region has the DNA TGTGCCAGCAGCCTGGGACTAGCGGACCAAGAGACCCAGTACTTC. It codes for CASSLGLADQETQYF.

About this clone itself: Other DNA sequences in this sample translate to the same CDR3. The rearrangement joins TRBV11-2 to TRBJ2-1, with a tentative D call TRBD1 (5 bases). The V gene lost 1 base and the J gene lost 4 bases, with 5 bases spanning the gap. The CDR3 spans 13 residues. CDR1 is SGHAT, CDR2 FQNNGV, per germline. In DNA, the CDR3 is TGTGCCAGCAGCTTAGGACAGTACAATGAGCAGTTCTTC. It translates to CASSLGQYNEQFF.

In this sample, this clone turned up a few times. The chain joins TRBV7-9 to TRBJ1-5; D not certain. Germline V gene data show CDR1 as SEHNR and CDR2 as FQNEAQ (reference sequence). CDR3 length: 13 amino acids. The V and J ends lost 3 bases and 5 bases respectively, with 8 bases between them. The CDR3 DNA is TGTGCCAGCAGCTTTAAGGTAGATCAGCCCCAGCATTTT. Translation gives CASSFKVDQPQHF.

This clone was observed a handful of times. The rearrangement uses TRBV10-1 and TRBJ2-2, with no clear D. V shed 3 bases and J shed 6 bases, with 8 bases lying between them. The CDR3 spans 13 residues. The germline V gene has CDR1 WNHNN and CDR2 SYGVQD (reference sequence). The CDR3 nucleotides read TGCGCCAGCAGTGAATCACAGCCCGGGGAGCTGTTTTTT. Its protein product is CASSESQPGELFF.

This clone was observed a few times. The CDR3 nucleotides read TGTGCCAGCAGCCCCCCCTGGAGTTACACCGGGGAGCTGTTTTTT. Translation gives CASSPPWSYTGELFF. The J gene is TRBJ2-2, the V gene TRBV28; the D is unclear. This CDR3 has 15 residues. Germline assignment: CDR1 MDHEN and CDR2 SYDVKM. Deletions cut 6 bases from V and 3 bases from J, with 14 bases between.

The gene calls are TRBV2 and TRBJ2-5; D is perhaps TRBD1 (5 bases). The CDR3 has 14 residues. The V end was cut by 7 bases, the J end by 2 bases, with 14 bases between. CDR1 is SNHLY, CDR2 FYNNEI, per germline. The DNA of the CDR3 is TGTGCCAGCAAGGGGTGGGGCCCTCAAGAGACCCAGTACTTC. This gives the protein CASKGWGPQETQYF.

This sequence joins TRBV6-6 and TRBJ1-1; D perhaps matches TRBD1 (5 bases). CDR1 MNHNY and CDR2 SVGAGI come from the germline V gene (reference sequence). Trimming left V 7 bases short and J 5 bases short, with 17 bases between. This CDR3 has 14 amino acids. The CDR3 loop is CASTYGAQRTEAFF. CDR3 in DNA: TGTGCCAGCACCTACGGGGCCCAAAGAACTGAAGCTTTCTTT.

The chain links TRBV2 to TRBJ2-2; TRBD2 agrees at 8 bases. Germline CDR1 and CDR2: SNHLY and FYNNEI. J lost 5 bases, V lost 2 bases, and 4 bases had no gene match. The CDR3 length is 15 residues. The CDR3 sequence is CASSEPAGGTGELFF. As DNA, the CDR3 is TGTGCCAGCAGTGAACCGGCGGGGGGTACCGGGGAGCTGTTTTTT.

With respect to this clone: Other DNA variants within this sample encode the same CDR3. V gene TRBV27 combines with J gene TRBJ2-5, with 11 bases matching TRBD2. The CDR3 spans 14 residues. V trimming: 4 bases; J trimming: 4 bases; junction bases outside the gene matches: 2. Germline-derived CDR1 and CDR2 are MNHEY and SMNVEV (reference sequence). The CDR3 spells CASSSLAGVETQYF. CDR3 sequence (DNA): TGTGCCAGCAGTTCACTAGCGGGGGTAGAGACCCAGTACTTC.

CDR3 sequence reads: CASSTQGAGDTQYF. The CDR3 coding sequence is TGTGCCAGCAGTACACAGGGGGCAGGAGATACGCAGTATTTT. This chain uses TRBV6-6 with TRBJ2-3; 9 positions agree with TRBD1. The CDR3 has 14 residues. Trimming took 5 bases from V and 5 from J; bases not matched to a gene: 5. Germline V gives CDR1 MNHNY, CDR2 SVGAGI (reference sequence).

The table lists this clone with a few counts. CDR3 sequence reads: CSVEDRESGYTF. CDR3 sequence (DNA): TGCAGCGTTGAAGACAGGGAGTCTGGCTACACCTTC. The chain combines TRBV29-1 with TRBJ1-2, with TRBD1 as a possible D gene (5 bases). CDR3 length equals 12 residues. Germline assignment: CDR1 SQVTM and CDR2 ANQGSEA. The V end was cut by 0 bases, the J end by 7 bases, with 9 bases between.

The chain recombines TRBV4-1 with TRBJ2-7; 9 nucleotides match TRBD2. Germline V lookup: CDR1 MGHRA, CDR2 YSYEKL. The V gene end was trimmed by 1 base and the J gene end by 3 bases; junction bases not matched to a gene: 7. The CDR3 totals 16 residues. This chain's CDR3 is CASSQVGRGGGYEQYF. The CDR3 DNA follows: TGCGCCAGCAGCCAAGTAGGGCGGGGGGGCGGCTACGAGCAGTACTTC.

This clone appeared a few times. The CDR3 bases are TGTGCCAGCAGTGACAGGGGTTATGGCTACACCTTC. As protein: CASSDRGYGYTF. This chain connects TRBV28 to TRBJ1-2, with 8 bases identical to TRBD1. The CDR3 loop spans 12 amino acids. Looked up from germline, CDR1 is MDHEN and CDR2 is SYDVKM. V shed 5 bases and J 5 bases; nucleotides not matched to a gene: 1.

V usage is TRBV9 and J usage is TRBJ1-4; a possible D gene is TRBD1 (5 bases). V shed 6 bases and J shed 3 bases, with 12 bases lying between them. Germline V gene lookup returns CDR1 SGDLS and CDR2 YYNGEE. The CDR3 length is 14 residues. The CDR3 nucleotides are TGTGCCAGCAAAAGGGGTGCAGCTAATGAAAAACTGTTTTTT. Its protein is CASKRGAANEKLFF.

This clone was recorded a few times. V gene TRBV30 combines with J gene TRBJ2-7; 10 bases are shared with TRBD2. This CDR3 comprises 15 residues. Germline V gene sequence: CDR1 GTSNPN, CDR2 SVGIG (reference sequence). Trimming at V came to 2 bases and at J to 3 bases, leaving 7 bases not matched to a gene. CDR3 sequence reads: CAWSFILAGLYEQYF. The CDR3, as DNA: TGTGCCTGGAGTTTCATACTAGCGGGACTCTACGAGCAGTACTTC.

This clone was seen a few times. The same CDR3 also results from other DNA sequences found in this sample. The V call is TRBV7-9, the J call TRBJ1-1, with 7 nucleotides matching TRBD1. The germline V gene has CDR1 SEHNR and CDR2 FQNEAQ (reference sequence). CDR3 size: 15 residues. Germline trimming cut 1 base from V and 0 bases from J; bases unmatched to any gene: 2. CDR3 amino acids: CASSLGDRMNTEAFF. Here the CDR3 DNA reads TGTGCCAGCAGCTTAGGGGACAGAATGAACACTGAAGCTTTCTTT. Full variable domain (rest looked up from reference TRBV7-9 and TRBJ1-1): DTGVSQNPRHKITKRGQNVTFRCDPISEHNRLYWYRQTLGQGPEFLTYFQNEAQLEKSRLLSDRFSAERPKGSFSTLEIQRTEQGDSAMYLCASSLGDRMNTEAFFGQGTRLTVV.

A few counts support this clone. The rearrangement links TRBV18 to TRBJ2-3, with 11 bases identical to TRBD2. The CDR3 spans 15 residues. V trimming: 0 bases; J trimming: 11 bases; junction bases outside the gene matches: 7. The V gene's germline CDR1 is KGHSH and CDR2 LQKENI. CDR3 protein: CASSPPAVAGGWQYF. For the CDR3, the DNA is TGTGCCAGCTCACCACCGGCAGTAGCGGGGGGGTGGCAGTATTTT.

This clone was seen a handful of times. This sequence joins TRBV11-2 and TRBJ2-7, with unresolved D. The CDR3 sequence is 12 residues long. Germline assignment: CDR1 SGHAT and CDR2 FQNNGV. With 8 bases removed from V and 1 base from J, the gap between germline ends came to 9 bases. The CDR3 sequence: CASGKQSYEQYF. The CDR3 nucleotides are TGTGCCAGCGGGAAGCAGTCCTACGAGCAGTACTTC.

Details on this clone: The sample has other DNA sequences that encode this CDR3 too. The chain recombines TRBV5-1 with TRBJ1-5, with D unresolved. The CDR3 length is 13 residues. Per germline, CDR1 SGHRS and CDR2 YFSETQ. The V gene lost 0 bases and the J gene lost 4 bases, with 5 bases spanning the gap. CDR3 residues: CASSLGANQPQHF. CDR3 bases: TGCGCCAGCAGCTTGGGAGCTAATCAGCCCCAGCATTTT.

V is TRBV7-9 and J is TRBJ2-1; D is undetermined. Per germline, CDR1 SEHNR and CDR2 FQNEAQ (reference sequence). The CDR3 has 15 residues. V shed 1 base and J shed 6 bases, with 13 bases lying between them. CDR3 nucleotides: TGTGCCAGCAGCTTAGATTTGTCTTCATCCAATGAGCAGTTCTTC. Translation: CASSLDLSSSNEQFF.

The rearrangement uses TRBV6-5 and TRBJ1-2, with TRBD1 matching 7 bases. This CDR3 is built from 13 residues. Germline V lookup: CDR1 MNHEY, CDR2 SVGAGI. V lost 5 bases, J lost 4 bases, and 4 bases stayed unmatched. The CDR3, as DNA: TGTGCCAGCAGTATGACAGGGATCTATGGCTACACCTTC. It specifies CASSMTGIYGYTF.